The 18 T cell receptor beta chains below were found in one sample sequenced in a study of shared clonotypes between healthy human individuals. Using immunoSEQ multiplex PCR, the repertoire was profiled, and TCRdb retains in-frame clones only, with some absent. The sample lists 2 million to 2.5 million clones, approximately 94% occurring once. Sequences were obtained from naive CD4+ T cells sorted from blood. The subset was: CD45RA+ positively selected. The receptors were sampled from a man aged 18 to 35 in good health.

The J gene is TRBJ2-5, the V gene TRBV6-4; D could derive from TRBD1 or TRBD2 (6 bases each). The germline CDR1 and CDR2 sequences are MRHNA and SNTAGT. Trimming left V 5 bases short and J 5 bases short, with 12 bases between. This CDR3 is built from 13 residues. CDR3 amino acids: CASSRGTGETQYF. The CDR3 coding sequence is TGTGCCAGCAGTAGGGGGACTGGTGAGACCCAGTACTTC.

Worth noting for this clone: Other DNA sequences of this sample code for an identical CDR3. The gene calls are TRBV18 and TRBJ1-1; no definite D call. V was clipped by 3 bases and J by 2 bases, with 7 bases between them. The CDR3 contains 13 residues. From germline, CDR1 is KGHSH and CDR2 LQKENI. This chain's CDR3 is CASSPNSNTEAFF. CDR3 DNA: TGTGCCAGCTCACCGAATTCTAACACTGAAGCTTTCTTT. The variable domain in full, completed from reference TRBV18 and TRBJ1-1, reads NAGVMQNPRHLVRRRGQEARLRCSPMKGHSHVYWYRQLPEEGLKFMVYLQKENIIDESGMPKERFSAEFPKEGPSILRIQQVVRGDSAAYFCASSPNSNTEAFFGQGTRLTVV.

This clone came up once. This chain links TRBV23-1 with TRBJ1-3; weak D call: TRBD1 (6 bases). TRBV23-1 is sorted into the ORF group, with uncertain function. V shed 6 bases and J shed 0 bases, with 9 bases lying between them. This CDR3 has 14 amino acids. CDR3 protein: CASSDRFSGNTIYF. CDR3 DNA: TGCGCCAGCAGCGACAGGTTCTCTGGAAACACCATATATTTT.

The V call is TRBV5-4, the J call TRBJ1-2, with 9 positions matching TRBD1. The CDR3 extends over 15 amino acids. Germline lookup yields CDR1 SGHNT and CDR2 YYREEE (reference sequence). The V gene end was trimmed by 2 bases and the J gene end by 4 bases; junction bases not matched to a gene: 6. In DNA form, the CDR3 reads TGTGCCAGCAGCTTCACGGGACAGGGACTCTATGGCTACACCTTC. This sequence encodes CASSFTGQGLYGYTF. Complete variable domain (other parts from reference TRBV5-4 and TRBJ1-2): ETGVTQSPTHLIKTRGQQVTLRCSSQSGHNTVSWYQQALGQGPQFIFQYYREEENGRGNFPPRFSGLQFPNYSSELNVNALELDDSALYLCASSFTGQGLYGYTFGSGTRLTVV.

This rearrangement joins TRBV7-3 to TRBJ2-1, with D maybe TRBD1 (5 bases). Looked up from germline, CDR1 is SGHTA and CDR2 is FQGTGA. V lost 0 bases to trimming and J lost 9 bases, with 12 bases between them. The CDR3 extends over 14 amino acids. The CDR3 coding sequence is TGTGCCAGCAGCTTAACCCAGGGAATCACTGAGCAGTTCTTC. Residues: CASSLTQGITEQFF.

The V and J genes are TRBV18 and TRBJ1-2; perhaps TRBD1 as D (5 bases). The CDR3 is 15 amino acids. V was pared by 6 bases and J by 0 bases, with 14 bases between. From germline, CDR1 is KGHSH and CDR2 LQKENI. The CDR3 loop reads CASSRDSSANYGYTF. CDR3 nucleotides: TGTGCCAGCTCCCGAGACAGCTCCGCTAACTATGGCTACACCTTC.

J is TRBJ1-2 and V is TRBV11-2, with TRBD1 matching over 11 bases. Germline CDR1 reads SGHAT; CDR2 reads FQNNGV. V was clipped by 3 bases and J by 6 bases; unmatched bases: 3. The CDR3 has 14 amino acids. For the CDR3, the DNA is TGTGCCAGCAGCTTGGGGACAGGGGGTGATGGCTACACCTTC. Translating gives CASSLGTGGDGYTF.

Turning to this clone: Sequence at one end of the junction differs from germline and may be a read error. The chain combines TRBV7-9 with TRBJ2-1, with TRBD2 identical over 9 bases. CDR1 is SEHNR and CDR2 is FQNEAQ in the germline V gene (reference sequence). This CDR3 is built from 16 residues. CDR3 coding DNA: TGTGCCAGCTCCCCCCCGGGCGGGAGGGCCTATAATGAGCAGTTCTTC. Amino acid sequence: CASSPPGGRAYNEQFF.

V gene TRBV6-1 combines with J gene TRBJ1-4, with D perhaps TRBD1 (6 bases). V was pared by 3 bases and J by 5 bases, with 16 bases between. This CDR3 comprises 16 residues. The germline V gene has CDR1 MNHNS and CDR2 SASEGT. The CDR3 is CASSEGGQVWNEKLFF. As DNA, the CDR3 is TGTGCCAGCAGTGAGGGGGGGCAGGTGTGGAATGAAAAACTGTTTTTT.

The J gene is TRBJ2-7, the V gene TRBV5-4; perhaps TRBD2 as D (5 bases). The ends were cut back, 4 bases at V and 2 bases at J, with 16 bases in the middle. CDR3 length equals 15 residues. CDR1 is SGHNT and CDR2 is YYREEE in the germline V gene (reference sequence). CDR3 loop: CASSHGGSGPYEQYF. Here the CDR3 DNA reads TGTGCCAGCAGCCACGGAGGATCTGGGCCCTACGAGCAGTACTTC.

Concerning this clone: The sample holds other DNA sequences that translate to the same CDR3. The CDR3: CAWSVGETQYF. Written as DNA, the CDR3 is TGTGCCTGGAGTGTCGGAGAGACCCAGTACTTC. The chain is built from TRBV30 and TRBJ2-5; D gene uncertain. CDR1 is GTSNPN and CDR2 is SVGIG in the germline V gene (reference sequence). V dropped 0 bases and J dropped 4 bases, with 3 bases sitting between them. The length of the CDR3 is 11 residues.

The rearrangement links TRBV2 to TRBJ1-6; maybe TRBD1 (5 bases). Trimming pared 2 bases from V and 12 bases from J, leaving 26 bases between. This CDR3 is built from 18 residues. Per the germline V gene, CDR1 is SNHLY and CDR2 is FYNNEI. CDR3 protein: CASSERASEGLFREPLHF. DNA for the CDR3: TGTGCCAGCAGTGAAAGGGCGTCCGAGGGGCTATTCAGGGAACCCCTCCACTTT. Full variable domain (remainder filled in from reference TRBV2 and TRBJ1-6): EPEVTQTPSHQVTQMGQEVILRCVPISNHLYFYWYRQILGQKVEFLVSFYNNEISEKSEIFDDQFSVERPDGSNFTLKIRSTKLEDSAMYFCASSERASEGLFREPLHFGNGTRLTVT.

The CDR3 region has the DNA TGTGCCAGCAGCCATCAGGGGTTTGGCGATGGCTACACCTTC. As protein: CASSHQGFGDGYTF. The J gene is TRBJ1-2, the V gene TRBV6-5; tentatively, D is TRBD1 (6 bases). The germline gives CDR1 MNHEY, CDR2 SVGAGI. V was trimmed by 6 bases and J by 6 bases, leaving 17 bases between them. This CDR3 has 14 residues.

The chain carries TRBV9 and TRBJ1-3; D is ambiguous. The CDR3 runs to 15 residues. The germline CDR1 and CDR2 sequences are SGDLS and YYNGEE. V dropped 0 bases and J dropped 0 bases, with 7 bases sitting between them. The CDR3 DNA follows: TGTGCCAGCAGCGTAGACGGAATCTCTGGAAACACCATATATTTT. This translates into CASSVDGISGNTIYF. Full variable domain (missing parts from reference TRBV9 and TRBJ1-3): DSGVTQTPKHLITATGQRVTLRCSPRSGDLSVYWYQQSLDQGLQFLIQYYNGEERAKGNILERFSAQQFPDLHSELNLSSLELGDSALYFCASSVDGISGNTIYFGEGSWLTVV.

The chain uses TRBV6-5 and TRBJ1-5; 7 positions match TRBD1. This CDR3 is 14 amino acids long. The germline V gene encodes CDR1 MNHEY and CDR2 SVGAGI. The V segment lost 0 bases and the J segment 8 bases; nucleotides outside the gene matches: 4. The CDR3, as DNA: TGTGCCAGCAGTTACTCAGGGGGCAAAGAGCCCCAGCATTTT. It codes for CASSYSGGKEPQHF.

The chain recombines TRBV5-1 with TRBJ2-7; 7 nucleotides line up with TRBD2. Germline loops: CDR1 SGHRS, CDR2 YFSETQ. With V trimmed by 0 bases and J by 0 bases, 9 bases remained unmatched. This CDR3 has 17 amino acids. CDR3 residues: CASSLVPSGGASYEQYF. The CDR3, as DNA: TGCGCCAGCAGCTTGGTGCCTAGCGGAGGGGCCTCCTACGAGCAGTACTTC.

V usage is TRBV10-3 and J usage is TRBJ2-3, with 11 bases identical to TRBD2. The germline gives CDR1 ENHRY, CDR2 SYGVKD. This CDR3 contains 17 residues. V lost 0 bases to trimming and J lost 1 base; unmatched junction nucleotides: 3. The CDR3 region is CAISESPGLAGTDTQYF. The CDR3 DNA is TGTGCCATCAGTGAGTCGCCGGGACTAGCGGGCACAGATACGCAGTATTTT.

V usage is TRBV6-1 and J usage is TRBJ2-2; TRBD1 aligns across 8 bases. With 5 bases clipped from V and 4 bases from J, the junction kept 6 bases outside the gene matches. Germline CDR1 MNHNS, CDR2 SASEGT. The CDR3 is made up of 15 amino acids. Here the CDR3 reads CASSRRQGLTGELFF. CDR3 nucleotides: TGTGCCAGCAGTAGAAGACAGGGGCTCACCGGGGAGCTGTTTTTT.